This T cell receptor beta chain emerged from a study of cytomegalovirus exposure and HLA in healthy donors. Whole-study context: Out of around 360 genotyped donors, roughly 78% belonged to the Caucasian-associated ancestry cluster. Overall study findings and caveats: On later analysis, the bulk of CMV-associated TCR beta chains appeared to be HLA-restricted.

The primer mix had 60 Vbeta and 13 Jbeta primers. Sequencing was performed with immunoSEQ multiplex PCR; in TCRdb, only in-frame clones are kept and a portion is missing. The repertoire holds some 150,000 clones, with about 72% as singletons. V lost 4 bases and J lost 6; bases outside the gene matches: 11. This CDR3 contains 15 residues. Germline V CDR1 and CDR2: SGHNT, YYREEE (reference sequence). For this clone: Its antigen remains unidentified.

The chain links TRBV5-4 to TRBJ2-7; 9 positions match TRBD1. Specimen: PBMCs. This receptor was obtained from a man in his thirties or forties in good health and CMV-seropositive. CDR3 nucleotides: TGTGCCAGCAGCAATAGCCGGGACAGGGAGGGCGAGCAGTACTTC. Protein sequence: CASSNSRDREGEQYF.